This is a list of T cell receptor beta chains from one sample in a study of T cell responses to AZD1222 COVID-19 vaccine. Only in-frame clones appear in the TCRdb table, and some are missing; sequencing was by immunoSEQ multiplex PCR. The sample holds about 140,000 clones, 90% seen once. The sequenced sample was peripheral blood, obtained on day 0 of AZD1222 vaccination. These receptor sequences come from an adult in good health. Each CDR3 is given with its conserved first and last residue. D genes are given only for firm matches. Clone size is not always given. Where it is, it says once, few, many or a class for expanded clones.

TRBJ2-1 TRBV7-2 NA TRBD2 CASSLGTSGRFSYNEQFF TGTGCCAGCAGCTTGGGGACTAGCGGGAGGTTCTCCTACAATGAGCAGTTCTTC
TRBJ2-5 TRBV24-1 NA TRBD2 CATSGGGKETQYF TGTGCCACCAGTGGCGGGGGGAAAGAGACCCAGTACTTC
TRBJ2-3 TRBV7-6 NA TRBD1 CASSLGGTESTDTQYF TGTGCCAGCAGCTTAGGAGGGACAGAAAGCACAGATACGCAGTATTTT
TRBJ1-2 TRBV9 once TRBD1 CASSPDRVRGYTF TGTGCCAGCAGCCCCGACAGGGTACGAGGCTACACCTTC
TRBJ1-2 TRBV4-2 NA NA CASSQDSGVDDGYTF TGTGCCAGCAGCCAAGATAGCGGAGTGGACGATGGCTACACCTTC
TRBJ1-1 TRBV2 NA NA CASGPGGAFF TGTGCCAGCGGACCCGGTGGAGCTTTCTTT
TRBJ2-3 TRBV3-1/TRBV3-2 NA NA CASSQGTGDTQYF TGTGCCAGCAGCCAGGGGACGGGAGATACGCAGTATTTT
TRBJ1-3 TRBV30 NA NA CAWSVGGGGGNTIYF TGTGCCTGGAGTGTAGGGGGAGGAGGTGGAAACACCATATATTTT
TRBJ2-7 TRBV9 NA NA CASSVAPGRPYEQYF TGTGCCAGCAGCGTAGCTCCTGGGCGTCCTTACGAGCAGTACTTC
TRBJ1-2 TRBV19 NA NA CASSMDGGGYTF TGTGCCAGTAGTATGGACGGTGGAGGCTACACCTTC
TRBJ2-3 TRBV7-2 NA TRBD1 CASSPGQGSWYTQYF TGTGCCAGCAGCCCGGGACAGGGTAGTTGGTATACGCAGTATTTT
TRBJ2-1 TRBV7-3 NA TRBD2 CASSLWTSAPSGEQFF TGTGCCAGCAGCCTTTGGACTAGTGCACCGTCGGGTGAGCAGTTCTTC
TRBJ1-2 TRBV19 NA NA CASSAQGFLTF TGTGCCAGTAGTGCACAGGGTTTCTTGACCTTC
TRBJ1-5 TRBV2 NA TRBD1 CASSGQGAPSGNQHF TGTGCCAGCAGTGGACAGGGGGCGCCGAGTGGGAACCAGCATTTT
TRBJ1-2 TRBV6-6 NA NA CASTLGRGYGYTF TGTGCCAGCACCCTAGGGAGAGGCTATGGCTACACCTTC
TRBJ1-6 TRBV7-2 NA NA CASSPMWGRGKNSPLHF TGTGCCAGCAGCCCTATGTGGGGGAGGGGTAAAAATTCACCCCTCCACTTT
TRBJ1-2 TRBV18 few NA CASSPDTYGYTF TGTGCCAGCTCACCCGACACCTATGGCTACACCTTC
TRBJ2-3 TRBV7-3 NA NA CASSRETSLLADTQYF TGTGCCAGCAGCCGAGAGACCAGTTTATTAGCAGATACGCAGTATTTT
TRBJ2-1 TRBV6-5 NA NA CASSYRTGPYNEQFF TGTGCCAGCAGTTACCGGACGGGTCCCTACAATGAGCAGTTCTTC
TRBJ1-6 TRBV3-1/TRBV3-2 NA TRBD1 CASRQPGQGFSPLHF TGTGCCAGCAGGCAACCGGGACAGGGCTTTTCACCCCTCCACTTT
TRBJ2-6 TRBV3-1/TRBV3-2 NA NA CASSQDTESSGANVLTF TGTGCCAGCAGCCAAGATACGGAGAGCTCTGGGGCCAACGTCCTGACTTTC
TRBJ2-3 TRBV2 NA TRBD2 CASSHPAGGTDTQYF TGTGCCAGCAGTCACCCAGCGGGGGGAACAGATACGCAGTATTTT
TRBJ1-2 TRBV6-5 NA TRBD1 CATRSYRGQVYGYTF TGTGCCACCAGAAGTTACAGGGGGCAGGTATATGGCTACACCTTC
TRBJ2-3 TRBV18 NA TRBD1 CASSPPTGIRTDTQYF TGTGCCAGCTCACCCCCGACAGGGATCCGCACAGATACGCAGTATTTT
TRBJ1-1 TRBV19 NA NA CASSTPRVTTEAFF TGTGCCAGTAGTACCCCGAGAGTAACCACTGAAGCTTTCTTT
TRBJ2-2 TRBV3-1/TRBV3-2 NA NA CASSQEFRRAGELFF TGTGCCAGCAGCCAAGAATTTAGGCGGGCCGGGGAGCTGTTTTTT
TRBJ2-4 TRBV4-3 NA NA CASSQDTDIQYF TGCGCCAGCAGCCAAGATACGGACATTCAGTACTTC
TRBJ2-5 TRBV28 NA NA CASSDPLQETQYF TGTGCCAGCAGTGATCCCCTTCAAGAGACCCAGTACTTC
TRBJ1-3 TRBV5-4 NA NA CASSLSDSGNTIYF TGTGCCAGCAGCTTAAGTGATTCCGGAAACACCATATATTTT
TRBJ1-2 TRBV4-3 NA NA CASSQGGSPSYGYTF TGCGCCAGCAGCCAAGGAGGCAGCCCAAGCTATGGCTACACCTTC
TRBJ2-5 TRBV4-3 NA TRBD2 CASRQDIGLAGIYQYF TGCGCCAGCAGACAAGATATAGGGCTAGCGGGGATTTACCAGTACTTC
TRBJ2-7 TRBV6-2/TRBV6-3 many NA CASSYTDGGHEQYF TGTGCCAGCAGTTACACTGACGGGGGACACGAGCAGTACTTC
TRBJ2-3 TRBV4-2 once TRBD2 CASSQSASGGGVTDTQYF TGTGCCAGCAGCCAATCGGCTAGCGGGGGGGGAGTCACAGATACGCAGTATTTT
TRBJ2-2 TRBV5-1 NA TRBD1 CASSRGQPPNTGELFF TGCGCCAGCAGCAGGGGACAGCCACCAAACACCGGGGAGCTGTTTTTT
TRBJ2-3 TRBV7-9 NA TRBD2 CASSFHSGASTDTQYF TGTGCCAGCAGCTTTCATAGCGGGGCAAGCACAGATACGCAGTATTTT
TRBJ1-2 TRBV30 NA NA CAWSASRSPNYGYTF TGTGCCTGGAGTGCCTCCCGGTCCCCTAACTATGGCTACACCTTC
TRBJ2-3 TRBV9 NA NA CASSVGLDDSTDTQYF TGTGCCAGCAGCGTAGGACTAGACGATAGCACAGATACGCAGTATTTT
TRBJ2-7 TRBV29-1 NA NA CSVDAGGSVQYF TGCAGCGTCGACGCAGGGGGGAGCGTGCAGTACTTC
TRBJ1-5 TRBV28 NA NA CASSLSGGGQPQHF TGTGCCAGCAGTTTATCGGGGGGCGGACAGCCCCAGCATTTT
TRBJ1-6 TRBV19 NA NA CASTRNGNSPLHF TGTGCCAGTACTCGAAACGGTAATTCACCCCTCCACTTT
TRBJ1-5 TRBV27 once TRBD1 CASTQTGGDGQPQHF TGTGCCAGCACCCAGACAGGGGGCGACGGTCAGCCCCAGCATTTT
TRBJ1-6 TRBV5-5 few NA CATSRDTNSPLHF TGTGCCACCAGCAGGGACACCAATTCACCCCTCCACTTT
TRBJ2-7 TRBV6-5 NA TRBD2 CASSPPGLAYEQYF TGTGCCAGCAGTCCCCCGGGACTAGCTTACGAGCAGTACTTC
TRBJ2-1 TRBV7-3 NA NA CASSLTYGGGEQFF TGTGCCAGCAGCTTAACATATGGGGGCGGTGAGCAGTTCTTC
TRBJ1-3 TRBV9 NA NA CASSVGHSSSGNTIYF TGTGCCAGCAGCGTGGGACACTCCAGCTCTGGAAACACCATATATTTT
TRBJ2-7 TRBV7-2 NA TRBD1 CASKKTGDAYEQYF TGTGCCAGCAAGAAGACAGGGGACGCCTACGAGCAGTACTTC
TRBJ1-1 TRBV4-1 NA NA CASSPTVNTEAFF TGCGCCAGCAGCCCGACAGTGAACACTGAAGCTTTCTTT
TRBJ2-1 TRBV30 NA NA CAWSNRASYNEQFF TGTGCCTGGAGTAACAGGGCCTCCTACAATGAGCAGTTCTTC
TRBJ1-5 TRBV4-1 once TRBD1 CASSQPDRGLQPQHF TGCGCCAGCAGCCAACCGGACAGGGGGCTTCAGCCCCAGCATTTT
TRBJ2-1 TRBV10-3 NA NA CAISEGNEQFF TGTGCCATCAGTGAGGGAAATGAGCAGTTCTTC
TRBJ1-6 TRBV28 NA NA CACKPRRDYNSPLHF TGTGCCTGCAAACCGCGAAGGGACTATAATTCACCCCTCCACTTT
TRBJ2-7 TRBV4-1 NA NA CASSQGLTAYEQYF TGCGCCAGCAGCCAAGGCCTAACGGCCTACGAGCAGTACTTC
TRBJ2-1 TRBV4-1 NA NA CASSPNNNWGHEQFF TGCGCCAGCAGCCCAAACAATAACTGGGGTCATGAGCAGTTCTTC